A selection of T cell receptor beta chains follows, all from one sample in a study of blood T cell repertoires in COVID-19. Sequencing used immunoSEQ multiplex PCR; TCRdb keeps in-frame clones, though not all of them. This sample yields around 250,000 clones, of which 70% to 90% are seen a single time; approximately 1.5% belongs to the top ten. The sequencing sample was made of PBMCs or T cells enriched from blood (not recorded which). The receptors derive from a woman between 45 and 60 years old who had recovered from COVID-19. Both conserved end residues are part of each CDR3. A D gene is named only where the DNA matches it firmly. Only part of the rows carry a size: once, few, many, or a class if the clone is expanded.

V gene: TRBV5-1; clone size: .; J gene: TRBJ2-3; D gene: TRBD2; CDR3 protein: CASSLLSGGTDTQYF; CDR3 DNA: TGCGCCAGCAGCTTGCTTAGCGGGGGCACAGATACGCAGTATTTT
V gene: TRBV28; clone size: once; J gene: TRBJ1-1; D gene: .; CDR3 protein: CASSLGREAFF; CDR3 DNA: TGTGCCAGCAGTTTGGGCCGGGAAGCTTTCTTT
V gene: TRBV9; clone size: .; J gene: TRBJ2-1; D gene: .; CDR3 protein: CASSVDSGTYNEQFF; CDR3 DNA: TGTGCCAGCAGCGTAGATTCGGGAACGTACAATGAGCAGTTCTTC
V gene: TRBV7-6; clone size: .; J gene: TRBJ2-3; D gene: TRBD2; CDR3 protein: CASSLVRDQGGSGRGDTQYF; CDR3 DNA: TGTGCCAGCAGCTTAGTGAGGGACCAAGGCGGTAGCGGGAGAGGAGATACGCAGTATTTT
V gene: TRBV7-2; clone size: .; J gene: TRBJ2-5; D gene: .; CDR3 protein: CASTELGLDVGETQYF; CDR3 DNA: TGTGCCAGCACGGAGCTGGGACTGGATGTCGGAGAGACCCAGTACTTC
V gene: TRBV7-9; clone size: .; J gene: TRBJ1-3; D gene: .; CDR3 protein: CASSLEGARSSGNTIYF; CDR3 DNA: TGTGCCAGCAGCTTAGAAGGGGCCAGGAGCTCTGGAAACACCATATATTTT
V gene: TRBV10-3; clone size: .; J gene: TRBJ1-1; D gene: .; CDR3 protein: CAIRDSYTEAFF; CDR3 DNA: TGTGCCATCAGAGACAGCTACACTGAAGCTTTCTTT
V gene: TRBV28; clone size: .; J gene: TRBJ2-4; D gene: TRBD2; CDR3 protein: CASNPSGILAKNIQYF; CDR3 DNA: TGTGCCAGCAACCCTAGCGGGATACTAGCCAAAAACATTCAGTACTTC
V gene: TRBV6-6; clone size: .; J gene: TRBJ2-7; D gene: .; CDR3 protein: CASSYSKGTPSYEQYF; CDR3 DNA: TGTGCCAGCAGTTACTCCAAAGGGACACCCTCCTACGAGCAGTACTTC
V gene: TRBV5-1; clone size: .; J gene: TRBJ1-1; D gene: .; CDR3 protein: CASSLAGRTEAFF; CDR3 DNA: TGCGCCAGCAGCTTGGCAGGTCGCACTGAAGCTTTCTTT
V gene: TRBV7-3; clone size: .; J gene: TRBJ2-1; D gene: TRBD1; CDR3 protein: CASSGDSSSYNEQFF; CDR3 DNA: TGTGCCAGCAGCGGGGACAGTAGCTCCTACAATGAGCAGTTCTTC
V gene: TRBV5-6; clone size: .; J gene: TRBJ1-3; D gene: TRBD1; CDR3 protein: CASSWDRGGNTIYF; CDR3 DNA: TGTGCCAGCAGCTGGGACAGGGGCGGAAACACCATATATTTT
V gene: TRBV5-6; clone size: .; J gene: TRBJ2-1; D gene: TRBD2; CDR3 protein: CASSLLFTKRENPYNEQFF; CDR3 DNA: TGTGCCAGCAGCCTGTTGTTCACCAAGCGGGAGAACCCCTACAATGAGCAGTTCTTC
V gene: TRBV6-4; clone size: .; J gene: TRBJ1-2; D gene: TRBD1; CDR3 protein: CASSPDRFNYGYTF; CDR3 DNA: TGTGCCAGCAGTCCGGACAGGTTCAACTATGGCTACACCTTC
V gene: TRBV30; clone size: .; J gene: TRBJ2-7; D gene: TRBD1; CDR3 protein: CAWSSRTGWAYEQYF; CDR3 DNA: TGTGCCTGGAGTTCCAGGACAGGGTGGGCCTACGAGCAGTACTTC
V gene: TRBV4-1; clone size: .; J gene: TRBJ2-5; D gene: TRBD2; CDR3 protein: CASSQDGLAGETQYF; CDR3 DNA: TGCGCCAGCAGCCAAGATGGACTAGCGGGAGAGACCCAGTACTTC
V gene: TRBV19; clone size: .; J gene: TRBJ2-4; D gene: .; CDR3 protein: CASSIEGFKNIQYF; CDR3 DNA: TGTGCCAGTAGTATAGAGGGCTTTAAAAACATTCAGTACTTC
V gene: TRBV11-3; clone size: once; J gene: TRBJ2-1; D gene: TRBD2; CDR3 protein: CASSLSVTSGGEQFF; CDR3 DNA: TGTGCCAGCAGCTTATCCGTGACTAGCGGGGGAGAGCAGTTCTTC
V gene: TRBV7-8; clone size: .; J gene: TRBJ1-2; D gene: .; CDR3 protein: CASSLRQDYGYTF; CDR3 DNA: TGTGCCAGCAGCTTAAGACAGGACTATGGCTACACCTTC
V gene: TRBV10-3; clone size: once; J gene: TRBJ2-5; D gene: TRBD1; CDR3 protein: CAISNLGQGAQETQYF; CDR3 DNA: TGTGCCATCAGCAACTTGGGACAGGGAGCCCAAGAGACCCAGTACTTC
V gene: TRBV3-1/TRBV3-2; clone size: .; J gene: TRBJ2-3; D gene: .; CDR3 protein: CASSQDERRQYF; CDR3 DNA: TGTGCCAGCAGCCAAGATGAGCGGAGGCAGTATTTT
V gene: TRBV30; clone size: .; J gene: TRBJ2-7; D gene: .; CDR3 protein: CAWSSGVGSYEQYF; CDR3 DNA: TGTGCCTGGAGCTCGGGTGTTGGCTCCTACGAGCAGTACTTC
V gene: TRBV4-2; clone size: .; J gene: TRBJ1-5; D gene: TRBD1; CDR3 protein: CASSPTTGGRPQHF; CDR3 DNA: TGTGCCAGCAGCCCCACTACAGGGGGACGGCCCCAGCATTTT
V gene: TRBV6-1; clone size: once; J gene: TRBJ2-2; D gene: TRBD2; CDR3 protein: CASSEVLAGTGELFF; CDR3 DNA: TGTGCCAGCAGTGAAGTGTTAGCGGGAACCGGGGAGCTGTTTTTT
V gene: TRBV5-1; clone size: .; J gene: TRBJ2-7; D gene: .; CDR3 protein: CASSPFYSLSYEQYF; CDR3 DNA: TGCGCCAGCAGCCCCTTCTATAGCCTCTCCTACGAGCAGTACTTC
V gene: TRBV5-1; clone size: .; J gene: TRBJ1-4; D gene: .; CDR3 protein: CASSRLGGEKLFF; CDR3 DNA: TGCGCCAGCAGCCGGTTAGGAGGTGAAAAACTGTTTTTT
V gene: TRBV2; clone size: .; J gene: TRBJ2-1; D gene: TRBD2; CDR3 protein: CASSTPGLANEQFF; CDR3 DNA: TGTGCCAGCAGCACCCCGGGACTAGCGAATGAGCAGTTCTTC
V gene: TRBV2; clone size: .; J gene: TRBJ2-5; D gene: TRBD2; CDR3 protein: CASISPRTSGRSRETQYF; CDR3 DNA: TGTGCCAGCATATCCCCCCGGACTAGCGGGAGGAGCAGGGAGACCCAGTACTTC
V gene: TRBV7-2; clone size: .; J gene: TRBJ1-5; D gene: TRBD1; CDR3 protein: CASSQDRDQPQHF; CDR3 DNA: TGTGCCAGCAGCCAGGACAGGGATCAGCCCCAGCATTTT
V gene: TRBV29-1; clone size: .; J gene: TRBJ1-1; D gene: .; CDR3 protein: CSVGAVNTEAFF; CDR3 DNA: TGCAGCGTTGGGGCAGTGAACACTGAAGCTTTCTTT
V gene: TRBV11-1; clone size: .; J gene: TRBJ2-2; D gene: .; CDR3 protein: CASSPNWRAAGELFF; CDR3 DNA: TGTGCCAGCAGCCCCAACTGGAGGGCTGCCGGGGAGCTGTTTTTT
V gene: TRBV27; clone size: .; J gene: TRBJ2-1; D gene: TRBD2; CDR3 protein: CASSPGTSGSYNEQFF; CDR3 DNA: TGTGCCAGCAGCCCCGGGACTAGCGGCTCCTACAATGAGCAGTTCTTC
V gene: TRBV18; clone size: .; J gene: TRBJ1-1; D gene: .; CDR3 protein: CASSPGEWNTEAFF; CDR3 DNA: TGTGCCAGCTCACCAGGGGAGTGGAACACTGAAGCTTTCTTT
V gene: TRBV6-5; clone size: few; J gene: TRBJ2-7; D gene: TRBD1; CDR3 protein: CASKQGYEQYF; CDR3 DNA: TGTGCCAGCAAACAGGGGTACGAGCAGTACTTC
V gene: TRBV3-1/TRBV3-2; clone size: .; J gene: TRBJ2-1; D gene: .; CDR3 protein: CASSQLFARSSYNEQFF; CDR3 DNA: TGTGCCAGCAGCCAACTGTTTGCGAGGTCCTCCTACAATGAGCAGTTCTTC
V gene: TRBV12-3/TRBV12-4; clone size: .; J gene: TRBJ2-1; D gene: .; CDR3 protein: CASSFDKGRQFF; CDR3 DNA: TGTGCCAGCAGTTTCGACAAAGGCAGGCAGTTCTTC
V gene: TRBV3-1/TRBV3-2; clone size: .; J gene: TRBJ1-1; D gene: .; CDR3 protein: CASSQKQTMNTEAFF; CDR3 DNA: TGTGCCAGCAGCCAAAAACAGACCATGAACACTGAAGCTTTCTTT
V gene: TRBV5-4; clone size: .; J gene: TRBJ2-5; D gene: .; CDR3 protein: CASSPSGAYQETQYF; CDR3 DNA: TGTGCCAGCAGCCCGAGTGGGGCGTACCAAGAGACCCAGTACTTC
V gene: TRBV28; clone size: .; J gene: TRBJ1-1; D gene: .; CDR3 protein: CASSPFPLLVPEAFF; CDR3 DNA: TGTGCCAGCAGTCCGTTCCCCCTATTGGTCCCTGAAGCTTTCTTT
V gene: TRBV4-2; clone size: .; J gene: TRBJ2-3; D gene: TRBD2; CDR3 protein: CASSQAIAGGVPDTQYF; CDR3 DNA: TGTGCCAGCAGCCAAGCTATTGCGGGAGGGGTCCCAGATACGCAGTATTTT
V gene: TRBV5-4; clone size: .; J gene: TRBJ1-6; D gene: .; CDR3 protein: CASSLDGGFSSPLHF; CDR3 DNA: TGTGCCAGCAGCTTGGACGGAGGGTTCAGTTCACCCCTCCACTTT